This TCR beta chain appears in the sequencing data of a study of cytomegalovirus exposure and HLA in healthy donors. The study, taken as a whole, reports: Among TCR beta chains of equal frequency, HLA-associated ones were more clonally expanded in a later analysis. Most TCR sequences proved rare, with some public TCRs found in many donors. Sequencing artifact likely explains a cluster of highly shared sequence variants. Analysis was carried out at a later point, and it linked a missense DCLRE1C variant to TCR beta V- and J-gene trimming.

In regard to this clone: The antigen remains unidentified.

60 Vbeta and 13 Jbeta primers were used in PCR. Using immunoSEQ multiplex PCR, the repertoire was profiled, and TCRdb retains in-frame clones only, with some absent. The table records 130,000 to 150,000 clones, 60% to 85% of them present only once. Germline V CDR1 and CDR2: WSHSY, SAAADI. Trimming cost V 8 bases and J 0 bases, with 8 bases left between them. The CDR3 loop spans 12 amino acids. The chain combines TRBV10-2 with TRBJ2-7; TRBD2 might be the D (5 bases). This clonotype was obtained from a man between 35 and 55 years old in good health and CMV-seropositive. The sequenced sample consisted of PBMCs. The DNA of the CDR3 is TGCGCCAGCCTCCGGGGCTCCTACGAGCAGTACTTC. This sequence encodes CASLRGSYEQYF.